This TCR beta chain was identified during a study of T cell changes during pregnancy in multiple sclerosis. Produced via immunoSEQ multiplex PCR; TCRdb's table is partial and in-frame only. This sample carries under 55,000 clones, more than 75% of them seen once, and the ten largest clones take over 1.1%. With 6 bases removed from V and 0 bases from J, the gap between germline ends came to 5 bases. This CDR3 is built from 12 residues. Looked up from germline, CDR1 is KGHSH and CDR2 is LQKENI. A remark on this clone: Other DNA sequences in this sample translate to the same CDR3.

Source material: PBMCs (not recorded whether the cells were cultured). The receptor was derived from a female donor with multiple sclerosis, enrolled in a pregnancy study. The chain combines TRBV18 with TRBJ2-5; D is uncertain. In nucleotides, the CDR3 is TGTGCCAGCTCCCTGTACCAAGAGACCCAGTACTTC. Protein: CASSLYQETQYF. The complete variable domain, with remaining parts taken from reference TRBV18 and TRBJ2-5, reads NAGVMQNPRHLVRRRGQEARLRCSPMKGHSHVYWYRQLPEEGLKFMVYLQKENIIDESGMPKERFSAEFPKEGPSILRIQQVVRGDSAAYFCASSLYQETQYFGPGTRLLVL.